This TCR beta chain was documented in a study of persistence of HIV-infected CD4 T cells. With respect to this clone: No antigen is known for it.

Findings of the study overall: TCR analyses could not target the rare provirus-carrying CMV-responding cells. TCRbeta richness was lower in CMV- and Gag-responding cells than in anti-CD3/anti-CD28-responding cells.

The stimulus was an HIV-1 Gag 15-mer peptide pool, 0.9 to 1 ug/peptide/mL. Sorting of responding CD4+ T cells relied on upregulated CD40 ligand together with CD69. Between the trimmed V and J ends, which lost 4 bases and 2 bases, there was a span of 6 bases. The germline CDR1 and CDR2 sequences are SNHLY and FYNNEI. The CDR3 runs 13 residues. The libraries were made with immunoSEQ version 4 in survey mode. Genomic DNA was diluted to 10 ng/uL, up to 1 ug per sample. The assay was immunoSEQ multiplex PCR, and TCRdb's table has in-frame clones only and misses some. The data show about 20,000 clones, about 62% seen once.

The specimen comprised CD4+ T cells sorted from PBMCs after roughly 19-hour stimulation, sampled from a patient who received antiretroviral therapy. The chain carries TRBV2 and TRBJ2-1; D is ambiguous. This TCR derives from an adult woman with HIV who was CMV-seropositive. The CDR3 bases are TGTGCCAGCAGTGTCGGCACCTACAATGAGCAGTTCTTC. Its translation: CASSVGTYNEQFF. The entire variable domain, with the rest obtained from reference TRBV2 and TRBJ2-1, is as follows: EPEVTQTPSHQVTQMGQEVILRCVPISNHLYFYWYRQILGQKVEFLVSFYNNEISEKSEIFDDQFSVERPDGSNFTLKIRSTKLEDSAMYFCASSVGTYNEQFFGPGTRLTVL.